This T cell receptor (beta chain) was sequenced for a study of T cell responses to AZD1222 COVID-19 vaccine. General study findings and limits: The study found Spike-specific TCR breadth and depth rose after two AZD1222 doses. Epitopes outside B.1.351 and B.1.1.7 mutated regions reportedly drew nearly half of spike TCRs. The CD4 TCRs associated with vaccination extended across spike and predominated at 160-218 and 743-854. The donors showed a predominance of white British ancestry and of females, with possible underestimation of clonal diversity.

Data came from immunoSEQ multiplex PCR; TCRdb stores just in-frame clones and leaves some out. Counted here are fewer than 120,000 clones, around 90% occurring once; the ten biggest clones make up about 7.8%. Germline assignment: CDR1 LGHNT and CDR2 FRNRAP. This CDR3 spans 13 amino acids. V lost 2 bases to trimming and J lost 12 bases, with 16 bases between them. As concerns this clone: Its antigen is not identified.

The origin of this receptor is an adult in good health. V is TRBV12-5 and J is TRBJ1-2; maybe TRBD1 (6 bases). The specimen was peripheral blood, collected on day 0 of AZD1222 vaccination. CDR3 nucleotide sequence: TGTGCTAGTGGTTTGTCAGGACAGCCGTTGCACACCTTC. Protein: CASGLSGQPLHTF.